This section outlines one T cell receptor (beta chain) sequence together with its context. This sample stems from a study of CD8 T cells in Susac syndrome. Roughly 0.45 to 1 ug RNA was reverse transcribed with random hexamers. With immunoSEQ multiplex PCR, TCR beta CDR3 was amplified across 54 Vbeta and 13 Jbeta. TCRdb re-analysed the immunoSEQ multiplex PCR reads in MiXCR, keeping a single row per CDR3 protein. The sample has about 130,000 distinct CDR3 sequences, about 95% seen once. The authors sequenced TCR beta from blood CD8+ and CD4+ T cells. The CD8+ and CD4+ T cells were negatively isolated, with the TEMRA cells enriched by FACS. CDR3 length equals 15 residues. Trimming stripped 4 bases from V and 0 bases from J, with 11 bases between. Germline CDR1 is SGHNT and CDR2 is YYREEE (reference sequence).

This chain joins TRBV5-4 and TRBJ2-1; no firm D call. This clonotype originated in a human donor with multiple sclerosis. The source material was CD4+ T cells from PBMCs. In nucleotides, the CDR3 is TGTGCCAGCAGCAGTAGTGAGAGCTCCTACAATGAGCAGTTCTTC. This encodes CASSSSESSYNEQFF.